This TCR beta chain was found in a study of shared clonotypes between healthy human individuals (dated by TCRdb to the early 2020s). About the full investigation: A couple of women and a few men aged 18 to 49 years were included in the cohort. For each donor, CD4 naive and CD4 memory were each run on three plates, CD8 naive on two plates, and CD8 memory on one plate. To increase sequencing depth and limit assay-specific biases, different laboratories used diverse techniques to prepare libraries and sequence TCR repertoires. Per donor, leukapheresis produced somewhere between about 0.94 and 9.5 billion PBMCs. To estimate repertoire size and how much clonotypes are shared between individuals, the study performed deep sequencing of blood TCR repertoires from five healthy adults. The paper's findings and limits, for the study overall: Sampling was restricted to blood, and TCR repertoires in tissue are likely to differ from TCR repertoires in blood. Incomplete sequencing was indicated by rarefaction of sorted-subset datasets, despite the large sequencing depth. The genetic and exposure-history diversity represented was limited by the small number of donors. Compared with non-shared clonotypes, clonotypes shared by all four sorted-subset donors had higher generation probabilities. Larger estimated clonotype richness was generally found for naive subsets than for memory subsets. Roughly 5% of naive CD4, 3.5% of naive CD8, about 2.4% of memory CD4, and less than 0.45% of memory CD8 clonotypes were shared across a few donors. Pairwise subsampling led to the expectation that sequencing depth would affect the degree of clonotype sharing among donors.

TCR CDR3 regions were amplified from genomic DNA by multiplex PCR using the deep immunoSEQ assay. For each cell subset, the extracted genomic DNA was distributed evenly across all wells of several immunoSEQ 96-well plates, and each plate served as one replicate. For sorted subsets, each replicate PCR was loaded with around 220 ng genomic DNA, equivalent to some 27,000 T cell genomes. The purified libraries were quantified using a Qubit 3.0 fluorometer, sized with a Bioanalyzer 2100, and then quantified again using the KAPA Library Quantification kit. A separate single-read 150-cycle Illumina NextSeq 550 flow cell was used to sequence each immunoSEQ 96-well plate. On the authors' methods: Because the immunoSEQ output held only junctional sequences and lacked quality scores, the filtering could not match the filtering applied to full-length reads. Sequences were annotated with PyIR, a Python wrapper for IgBLAST v1.9, and V/J genes and CDR3 were assigned using IMGT germline references. Reads were removed for weak V/J assignments (E-value above 1e-6), missing CDR3, stop codons, out-of-frame junctions, or ambiguous translated residues. A V3J clonotype was defined by an identical inferred V gene, J gene, and CDR3 amino acid sequence. The percentage overlap between two repertoires was calculated by dividing the number of shared unique clonotypes by the size of the smaller repertoire. Repertoire richness was assessed with RTK rarefaction, the Chao1 estimator, and Recon v2.1 estimates of unobserved clonotypes. Generation probabilities were computed with OLGA for all TCRbeta clonotypes obtained by the gDNA method from a handful of donors. TCRdb stores this immuneACCESS table with in-frame sequences only. Part of the clones is absent; in the studies checked, under half of the shortfall reflects unresolved V genes, and no reason is known for the rest. V and J calls and clone size are those listed in that table; D and trimming were worked out from the DNA. Across this sample there are about 1 million clones, with roughly 70% seen only once. The biggest ten clones account for about 1.5% of the sample.

To note about this clone: What this receptor recognizes is not known. No base quality information exists; no much larger clone differs at one position.

Donors were healthy HIV-negative adults with no recently reported acute infections or vaccinations. Every donor was a Caucasian adult living in Nashville, Tennessee, USA. CD4+ T cells were enriched by magnetic negative selection, after which naive cells were positively selected on CD45RA and the negative fraction was taken as the memory subset. After blood collection by leukapheresis, PBMCs were isolated using Ficoll-Histopaque density gradient centrifugation and then cryopreserved in the vapor phase of liquid nitrogen. Analytical flow cytometry was used to check the purity and quantity of each magnetically sorted T cell population. Genomic DNA was isolated from every sorted fraction and measured by UV absorbance on a Nanodrop 2000c. What was sequenced was memory CD4+ T cells sorted from blood. The cell subset or site label on this specimen signifies: CD45RA-negative fraction. The TCR sequence derives from a man aged 18 to 35 in good health.

CDR3 reads: CASNSGGAVGTDTQYF. In nucleotide form, the sequence is TGCGCCAGCAACAGCGGGGGGGCCGTCGGCACAGATACGCAGTATTTT. The chain couples TRBV5-1 to TRBJ2-3, with 10 bases matching TRBD2. The CDR3 goes from the cysteine to the phenylalanine over 16 residues. The only DNA kept is the CDR3, 48 bases in frame from the first base. CDR1 and CDR2 are read off the germline V gene as SGHRS and YFSETQ. After removal of 6 bases from V and 1 base from J, the junction retains 8 bases not matched to a gene.